The 14 T cell receptor beta chains presented below share a single source sample, sequenced in a study of brain T cells in children with intractable seizures. This table comes from immunoSEQ multiplex PCR, and its TCRdb copy is limited to in-frame clones, with some not included. The sample contains 110,000 or so clones, 94% of which appear only once. The material sequenced was peripheral blood, taken at surgery. The origin of the receptors is a boy under two years old with hemimegalencephaly and intractable seizures.

The J gene is TRBJ2-1, the V gene TRBV5-1; 12 positions match TRBD2. The CDR3 is 17 amino acids. The germline V gene has CDR1 SGHRS and CDR2 YFSETQ. V dropped 4 bases and J dropped 0; count of bases not matched to a gene: 5. The CDR3 region is CASSHGTSGLSYNEQFF. The CDR3 coding sequence is TGCGCCAGCAGCCACGGGACTAGCGGGCTCTCCTACAATGAGCAGTTCTTC.

The J gene is TRBJ1-4, the V gene TRBV12-5; 9 bases agree with TRBD1. Unmatched junction bases numbered 7, after V lost 1 base and J lost 4 bases. The CDR3 has 17 residues. CDR1 and CDR2 from the germline V gene are LGHNT and FRNRAP. The CDR3: CASGLAPRDRDNEKLFF. The CDR3 DNA follows: TGTGCTAGTGGTTTGGCCCCACGGGACAGGGATAATGAAAAACTGTTTTTT. Based on the CDR3 plus reference TRBV12-5 and TRBJ1-4, the full variable domain is DARVTQTPRHKVTEMGQEVTMRCQPILGHNTVFWYRQTMMQGLELLAYFRNRAPLDDSGMPKDRFSAEMPDATLATLKIQPSEPRDSAVYFCASGLAPRDRDNEKLFFGSGTQLSVL.

V usage is TRBV5-1 and J usage is TRBJ2-1; D tentatively reads TRBD1 or TRBD2 (5 bases each). The V gene lost 0 bases and the J gene lost 6 bases, with 16 bases spanning the gap. CDR3 length: 16 residues. Germline CDR1 is SGHRS and CDR2 is YFSETQ. CDR3 DNA: TGCGCCAGCAGCTTGGGTCCGGGACCTTCAATCAATGAGCAGTTCTTC. Translation: CASSLGPGPSINEQFF.

The chain joins TRBV3-1 (or the pseudogene TRBV3-2) to TRBJ1-3; D possibly corresponds to TRBD1 (6 bases). Trimming shortened V by 1 base and J by 2 bases, and 9 bases separated the two germline ends. The germline gives CDR1 LGHDT, CDR2 YNNKEL (reference sequence). This CDR3 is 15 amino acids long. In DNA form, the CDR3 reads TGTGCCAGCAGCCAAGTGGCAGGGGCTGGAAACACCATATATTTT. It yields the protein CASSQVAGAGNTIYF.

The J gene is TRBJ2-1, the V gene TRBV7-8, with 9 positions matching TRBD1. Losses at the gene ends were 2 bases for V and 9 bases for J; bases not matched to a gene: 11. This CDR3 has 16 amino acids. The germline CDR1 and CDR2 sequences are SGHVS and FQNEAQ. The CDR3, as DNA: TGTGCCAGCAGCTTACTCCCCGGGACAGGGTTAGGTGAGCAGTTCTTC. Protein product: CASSLLPGTGLGEQFF.

This clone was seen a single time. V is TRBV19 and J is TRBJ1-2; D ambiguous. CDR1 and CDR2 from the germline V gene are LNHDA and SQIVND (reference sequence). The V end was cut by 9 bases, the J end by 3 bases, with 8 bases between. The CDR3 has 11 amino acids. CDR3 DNA: TGTGCCAGCGTAAAAGACTATGGCTACACCTTC. As protein: CASVKDYGYTF.

The V and J genes are TRBV14 and TRBJ2-7; tentatively, D is TRBD1 (6 bases). Germline values: CDR1 SGHDN, CDR2 FVKESK. The CDR3 is 15 residues long. The V and J ends lost 5 bases and 0 bases respectively, with 14 bases between them. The DNA of the CDR3 is TGTGCCAGCAGCACGATACAGGGAAGCTCCTACGAGCAGTACTTC. Translating it yields CASSTIQGSSYEQYF.

This chain links TRBV4-1 with TRBJ2-7; 8 bases align to TRBD1. CDR1 MGHRA and CDR2 YSYEKL come from the germline V gene. The trim removed 0 bases at V and 9 bases at J, leaving 13 bases unmatched. The CDR3 sequence is 16 residues long. CDR3 region: CASSQDWPGGRFRQYF. The CDR3 nucleotides are TGCGCCAGCAGCCAAGACTGGCCAGGGGGCCGGTTTCGGCAGTACTTC.

The rearrangement links TRBV12-5 to TRBJ2-2; 8 bases line up with TRBD1. The CDR3 is made up of 17 amino acids. Trimming removed 1 base from V and 1 base from J; junction bases left unmatched: 5. Per the germline V gene, CDR1 is LGHNT and CDR2 is FRNRAP. CDR3 nucleotides: TGTGCTAGTGGTTTGGGCGCCGGGACAGGGAACACCGGGGAGCTGTTTTTT. Encoded protein: CASGLGAGTGNTGELFF.

In this sample, this clone turned up once. The J gene is TRBJ1-2, the V gene TRBV19, with D unresolved. This CDR3 spans 12 amino acids. The V end was cut by 5 bases, the J end by 4 bases, with 8 bases between. The germline V gene has CDR1 LNHDA and CDR2 SQIVND (reference sequence). This CDR3 reads CASSAYTYGYTF. The DNA of the CDR3 is TGTGCCAGTAGTGCCTACACCTATGGCTACACCTTC.

This clone was observed once. The chain uses TRBV4-3 and TRBJ2-4; the D is unclear. V lost 3 bases to trimming and J lost 3 bases, with 9 bases between them. CDR1 and CDR2 from the germline V gene are LGHNA and YSLEER. The CDR3 consists of 14 residues. In DNA, the CDR3 is TGCGCCAGCAGCCAGGCGGCCGGCAAAAACATTCAGTACTTC. It yields the protein CASSQAAGKNIQYF.

This chain joins TRBV4-3 and TRBJ1-1; D is unclear. CDR1 is LGHNA and CDR2 is YSLEER in the germline V gene. The CDR3 contains 16 residues. V was cut by 4 bases and J by 4 bases, with 19 bases left in between. CDR3: CASSLGLAGEVTEAFF. The CDR3 DNA follows: TGCGCCAGCAGCCTTGGTTTAGCCGGGGAGGTCACTGAAGCTTTCTTT.

This rearrangement joins TRBV28 to TRBJ2-1; D unresolved. CDR1 is MDHEN, CDR2 SYDVKM, per germline. The CDR3 covers 16 residues. Trimming shortened V by 1 base and J by 0 bases, and 10 bases separated the two germline ends. The CDR3 loop is CASSLLYTNSYNEQFF. CDR3 nucleotides: TGTGCCAGCAGTTTATTGTACACCAACTCCTACAATGAGCAGTTCTTC. Looking up the rest from reference TRBV28 and TRBJ2-1 gives the full variable domain: DVKVTQSSRYLVKRTGEKVFLECVQDMDHENMFWYRQDPGLGLRLIYFSYDVKMKEKGDIPEGYSVSREKKERFSLILESASTNQTSMYLCASSLLYTNSYNEQFFGPGTRLTVL.

CDR3 nucleotides: TGTGCCAGCAGTCCCGGGACAGGGGGGGCCACTGAAGCTTTCTTT. Encoded protein: CASSPGTGGATEAFF. The chain joins TRBV27 to TRBJ1-1; 11 nucleotides match TRBD1. CDR1 MNHEY and CDR2 SMNVEV come from the germline V gene (reference sequence). V lost 5 bases, J lost 4 bases, and 6 bases stayed unmatched. This CDR3 contains 15 residues.